This TCR beta chain appears in the sequencing data of a study of cytomegalovirus exposure and HLA in healthy donors. Study results and limitations: Cytomegalovirus-associated TCR beta chains were listed, numbering 150 to 200.

CDR1 and CDR2 from the germline V gene are SNHLY and FYNNEI. Losses at the gene ends were 8 bases for V and 4 bases for J; bases not matched to a gene: 10. This CDR3 has 14 residues. For this clone: No antigen is known for it.

TCRdb's table, derived via immunoSEQ multiplex PCR, lists solely in-frame clones and lacks some. In the table there are almost 200,000 clones, about 81% of which are singletons. The receptor comes from a woman aged 25 to 39 in good health and CMV-seronegative. The sequenced sample consisted of PBMCs. The chain recombines TRBV2 with TRBJ2-5; TRBD1 aligns across 7 bases. CDR3 DNA sequence: TGTGCCAGCCTCGGACGGGACAGCCCAGAGACCCAGTACTTC. It encodes CASLGRDSPETQYF.